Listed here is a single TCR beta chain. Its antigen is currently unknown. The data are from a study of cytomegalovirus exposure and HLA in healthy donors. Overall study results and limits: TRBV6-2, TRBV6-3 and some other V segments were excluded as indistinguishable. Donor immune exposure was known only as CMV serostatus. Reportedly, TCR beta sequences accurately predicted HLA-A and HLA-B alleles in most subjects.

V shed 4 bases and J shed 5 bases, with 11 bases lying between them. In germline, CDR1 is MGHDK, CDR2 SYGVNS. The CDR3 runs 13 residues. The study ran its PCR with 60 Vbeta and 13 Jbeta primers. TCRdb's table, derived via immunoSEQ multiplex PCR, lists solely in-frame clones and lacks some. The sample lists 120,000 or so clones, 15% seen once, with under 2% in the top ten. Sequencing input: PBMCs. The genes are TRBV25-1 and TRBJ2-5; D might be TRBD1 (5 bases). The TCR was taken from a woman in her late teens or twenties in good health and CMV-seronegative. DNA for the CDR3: TGTGCCAGCAGTGCATGGGGCAGGGAGACCCAGTACTTC. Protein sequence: CASSAWGRETQYF.